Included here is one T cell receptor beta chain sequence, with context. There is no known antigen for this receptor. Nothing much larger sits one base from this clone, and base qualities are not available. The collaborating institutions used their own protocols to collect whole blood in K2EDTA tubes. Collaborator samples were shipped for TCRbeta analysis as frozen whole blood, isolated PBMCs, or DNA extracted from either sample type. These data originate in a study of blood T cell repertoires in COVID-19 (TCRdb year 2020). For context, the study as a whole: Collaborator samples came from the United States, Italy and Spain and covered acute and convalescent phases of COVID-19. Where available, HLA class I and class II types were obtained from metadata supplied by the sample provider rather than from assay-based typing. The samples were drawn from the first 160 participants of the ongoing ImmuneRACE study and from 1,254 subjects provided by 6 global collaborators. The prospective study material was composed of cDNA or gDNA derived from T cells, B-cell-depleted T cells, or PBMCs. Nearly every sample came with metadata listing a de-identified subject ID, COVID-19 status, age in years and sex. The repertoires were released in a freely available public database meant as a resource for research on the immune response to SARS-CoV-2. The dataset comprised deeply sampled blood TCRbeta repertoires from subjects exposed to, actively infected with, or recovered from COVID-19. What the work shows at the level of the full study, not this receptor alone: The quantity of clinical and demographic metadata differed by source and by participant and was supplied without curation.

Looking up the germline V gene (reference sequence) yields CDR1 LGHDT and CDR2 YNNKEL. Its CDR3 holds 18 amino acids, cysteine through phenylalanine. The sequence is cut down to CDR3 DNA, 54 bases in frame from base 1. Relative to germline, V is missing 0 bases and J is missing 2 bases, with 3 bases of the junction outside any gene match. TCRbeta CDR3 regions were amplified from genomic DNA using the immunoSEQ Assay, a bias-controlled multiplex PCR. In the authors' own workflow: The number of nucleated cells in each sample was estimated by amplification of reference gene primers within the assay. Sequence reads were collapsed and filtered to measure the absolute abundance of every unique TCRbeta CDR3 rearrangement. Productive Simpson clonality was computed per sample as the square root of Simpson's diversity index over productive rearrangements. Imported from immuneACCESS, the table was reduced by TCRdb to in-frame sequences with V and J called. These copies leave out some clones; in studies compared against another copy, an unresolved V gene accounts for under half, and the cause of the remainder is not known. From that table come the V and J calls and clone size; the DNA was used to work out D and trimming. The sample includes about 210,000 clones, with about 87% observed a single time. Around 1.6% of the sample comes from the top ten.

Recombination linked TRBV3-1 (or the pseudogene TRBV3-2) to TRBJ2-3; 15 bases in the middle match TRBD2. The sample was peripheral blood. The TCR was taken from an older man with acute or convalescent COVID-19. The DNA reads TGTGCCAGCAGCCAAGATGGGACTAGCGGGGGGCTCACAGATACGCAGTATTTT. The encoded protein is CASSQDGTSGGLTDTQYF.